This T cell receptor beta chain derives from a study of CD8+ T cells in alopecia areata (dated by TCRdb to 2017 to 2018). About the study as a whole: Treated patients were enrolled in an open-label pilot trial of oral tofacitinib at 5 to 10 mg twice daily for moderate-to-severe alopecia areata. Patients received tofacitinib for 6 to 18 months and were then followed off drug for 6 months to check for delayed response and recurrence. The SALT score, which quantifies the percentage of affected scalp surface area, was used to measure disease severity in treated patients. To study T cell clonal expansion in alopecia areata, the researchers applied high-throughput TCRbeta sequencing to both the C3H/HeJ mouse model and human patients. In humans, TCRbeta sequencing was performed on scalp tissue and on sorted CD4+ and CD8+ peripheral blood T cells from healthy controls and from patients with patchy or totalis/universalis alopecia areata. Biopsies were taken from tofacitinib-treated patients at baseline and again at 4 and 24 weeks into treatment, and several of those patients also had a later scalp biopsy. Scalp clonality was compared among normal scalp (n=4), patchy alopecia areata scalp (n=8), and alopecia totalis/universalis scalp (n=8). RNA came from the PAXgene miRNA kit for fixed scalp, the miRNeasy kit for PBMCs, and the RNeasy kit for mouse skin. TCRbeta CDR3 regions were amplified by immunoSEQ multiplex PCR with 35 Vbeta forward and 13 Jbeta reverse primers.

The CDR3 spans 13 residues, from the cysteine through the phenylalanine. The retained sequence is limited to the CDR3, 39 bases, with the frame set at the first base. CDR1 MNHEY and CDR2 SMNVEV were looked up in the germline V gene (reference sequence). V and J are trimmed by 4 bases and 4 bases, and the gene matches miss 3 bases of the junction. Results the study describes overall, beyond this receptor: Shared TCR sequences between patients were less evident than in mice, which may be partly attributable to HLA diversity in the patient population. Unlike mouse skin, which is dominated by gammadelta T cells, normal human skin has resident alphabeta T cells that are also sequenced, and this complicates analysis of the scalp TCR repertoire. Many expanded lesional clones persisted in scalp and blood during tofacitinib treatment, which may partly explain relapse after stopping treatment. The treated cohort was small, with a single nonresponder, so links between baseline CD8+ expansion and response need larger studies. With tofacitinib, both scalp clonality and the number of expanded CD8+ clones among the top 100 scalp clones went down significantly. Compared with normal scalp, lesional scalp, particularly in alopecia totalis/universalis, had higher clonality and more expanded CD8+ clones, which suggests antigenic drive.

This specimen's treatment or condition label, per the study, means: oral pan-JAK inhibitor, 5-10 mg twice daily. From alopecia areata patients, peripheral blood was collected along with lesional scalp punch biopsies. After PBMCs were isolated by density centrifugation and stained for CD3, CD4 and CD8, a FACSAria was used to sort CD4+ and CD8+ T cells. Notes on this clone: Its antigen has not been determined. The sample holds no much larger clone one base away, and base qualities are not on file.

The library was made by the immunoSEQ multiplex PCR assay. To provide template for TCR sequencing, every sample had RNA extracted and reverse transcribed into cDNA. First-strand cDNA was synthesized using SuperScript III with a 2:1 mix of oligo-dT and random hexamers. Amplification bias was assessed with a synthetic immune receptor repertoire, and residual bias was removed computationally. For the original study's pipeline: Raw reads were preprocessed for error removal, and CDR3 was defined according to IMGT conventions as running from the conserved cysteine to phenylalanine. Clonality was computed by normalizing Shannon entropy by log2 of the number of productive unique TCRs and subtracting the result from 1. Scalp TCRbeta sequences were cross-referenced with sorted blood CD4 and CD8 repertoires so that the CD4 or CD8 identity of scalp clones could be inferred. TCRdb obtained this table from immuneACCESS and retained in-frame rearrangements with V and J assigned. These tables miss some clones; where compared with another copy, unresolved V genes account for less than half of the shortfall, and the remainder is unexplained. V and J calls and clone size follow that table, whereas D and trimming were derived from the DNA. The sample yields 210,000 or so clones; approximately 65% were counted once. The ten largest make up 1% to 1.5% of the sample.

The sample in question was CD4+ T cells sorted from blood, obtained between weeks 43 and 45, from a patient treated with tofacitinib. The source is a human donor with alopecia areata. The V and J genes are TRBV27 and TRBJ1-2, with TRBD1 identical over 7 junction bases. Here is the DNA: TGTGCCAGCAGTTGGGACAGCTCCTATGGCTACACCTTC. The resulting protein is CASSWDSSYGYTF.